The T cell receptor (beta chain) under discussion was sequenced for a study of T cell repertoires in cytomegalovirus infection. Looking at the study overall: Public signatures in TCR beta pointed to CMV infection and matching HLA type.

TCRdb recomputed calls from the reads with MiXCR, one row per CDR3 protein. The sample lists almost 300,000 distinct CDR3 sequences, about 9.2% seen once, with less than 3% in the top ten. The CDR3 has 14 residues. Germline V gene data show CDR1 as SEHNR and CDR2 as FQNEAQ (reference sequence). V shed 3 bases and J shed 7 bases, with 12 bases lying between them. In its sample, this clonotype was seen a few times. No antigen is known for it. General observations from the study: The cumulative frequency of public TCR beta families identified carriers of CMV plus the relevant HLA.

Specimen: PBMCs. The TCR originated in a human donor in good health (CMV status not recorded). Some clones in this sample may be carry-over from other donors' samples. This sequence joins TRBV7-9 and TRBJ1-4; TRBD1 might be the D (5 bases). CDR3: CASSFRGHGEKLFF. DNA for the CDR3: TGTGCCAGCAGCTTCCGGGGCCATGGTGAAAAACTGTTTTTT.